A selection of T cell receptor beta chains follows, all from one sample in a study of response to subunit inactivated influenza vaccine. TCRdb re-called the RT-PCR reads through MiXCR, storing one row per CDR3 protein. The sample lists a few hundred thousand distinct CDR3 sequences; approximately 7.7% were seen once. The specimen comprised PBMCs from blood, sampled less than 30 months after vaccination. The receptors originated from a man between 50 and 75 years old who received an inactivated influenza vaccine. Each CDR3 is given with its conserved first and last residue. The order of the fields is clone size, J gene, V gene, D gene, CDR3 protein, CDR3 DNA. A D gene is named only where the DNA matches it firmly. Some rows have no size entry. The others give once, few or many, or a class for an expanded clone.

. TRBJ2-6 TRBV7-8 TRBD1 CASSLRDRGPLSSGANVLTF TGTGCCAGCAGCTTAAGGGACAGGGGCCCCCTTAGCTCTGGGGCCAACGTCCTGACTTTC
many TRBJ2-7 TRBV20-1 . CSARRTLAFYEQYF TGCAGTGCTAGAAGGACCTTGGCGTTCTACGAGCAGTACTTC
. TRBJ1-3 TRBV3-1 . CASSQQGIVGNTIYF TGTGCCAGCAGCCAACAGGGAATTGTGGGAAACACCATATATTTT
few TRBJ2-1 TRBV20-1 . CSAKTYISYNEQFF TGCAGTGCTAAAACCTACATCTCCTACAATGAGCAGTTCTTC
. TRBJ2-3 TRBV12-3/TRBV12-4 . CASSSQASDTQYF TGTGCCAGCAGTTCACAGGCTTCAGATACGCAGTATTTT
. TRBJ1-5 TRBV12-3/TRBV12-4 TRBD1 CASSLQGATILGSNQPQHF TGTGCCAGCAGTTTACAGGGGGCGACAATCCTGGGCAGCAATCAGCCCCAGCATTTT
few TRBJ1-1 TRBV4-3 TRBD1 CASSQGFGTGEAFF TGCGCCAGCAGCCAAGGGTTCGGGACAGGGGAAGCTTTCTTT
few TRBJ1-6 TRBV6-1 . CASSESGNSHLHF TGTGCCAGCAGTGAATCCGGGAATTCACACCTCCACTTT
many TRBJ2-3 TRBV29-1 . CSVDQEGSYF TGCAGCGTTGACCAGGAGGGATCGTATTTT
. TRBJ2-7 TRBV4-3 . CASSQEEQRWGEASYEQYF TGCGCCAGCAGCCAAGAAGAACAAAGATGGGGAGAAGCTTCCTACGAGCAGTACTTC
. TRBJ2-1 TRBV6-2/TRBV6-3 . CASSYSGLGYNEQFF TGTGCCAGCAGTTACTCAGGACTCGGCTACAATGAGCAGTTCTTC
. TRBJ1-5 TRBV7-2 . CASSLVGGDNQPQHF TGTGCCAGCAGCTTAGTGGGTGGGGACAATCAGCCCCAGCATTTT
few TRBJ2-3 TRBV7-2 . CASSLVAHTDTQYF TGTGCCAGCAGCTTAGTGGCTCACACAGATACGCAGTATTTT
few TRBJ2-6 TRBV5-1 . CASSLNSAGANVLTF TGCGCCAGCAGCTTGAATAGTGCTGGGGCCAACGTCCTGACTTTC
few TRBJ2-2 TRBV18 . CASSSRGRLNTGELFF TGTGCCAGCTCATCTCGTGGCAGGTTAAACACCGGGGAGCTGTTTTTT
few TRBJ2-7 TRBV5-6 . CASSPGQVGEQYF TGTGCCAGCAGCCCCGGGCAGGTGGGGGAGCAGTACTTC
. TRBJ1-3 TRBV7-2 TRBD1 CASSLQGTGGNTIYF TGTGCCAGCAGCTTACAGGGGACAGGGGGAAACACCATATATTTT
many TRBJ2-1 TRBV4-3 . CASSHSGHNEQFF TGCGCCAGCAGCCACAGCGGGCACAATGAGCAGTTCTTC
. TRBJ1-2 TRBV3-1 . CASSQRGEYGYTF TGTGCCAGCAGCCAACGGGGAGAGTATGGCTACACCTTC
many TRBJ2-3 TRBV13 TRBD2 CASSLAKYGLAGSDTQYF TGTGCCAGCAGCTTGGCCAAATATGGACTAGCGGGGTCAGATACGCAGTATTTT
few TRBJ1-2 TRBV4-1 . CASSLPWGTNYGYTF TGCGCCAGCAGCCTTCCTTGGGGGACGAACTATGGCTACACCTTC
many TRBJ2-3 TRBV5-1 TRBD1 CASSPEGQGVDTQYF TGCGCCAGCAGCCCCGAGGGACAGGGGGTCGATACGCAGTATTTT
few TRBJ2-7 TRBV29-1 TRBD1 CSVGGTGGYHEQYF TGCAGCGTTGGTGGGACAGGGGGCTACCACGAGCAGTACTTC
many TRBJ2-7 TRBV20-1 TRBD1 CSAVRGSVDEQYF TGCAGTGCTGTCAGGGGGTCGGTAGACGAGCAGTACTTC
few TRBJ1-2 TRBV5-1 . CASSAQTGGYGYTF TGCGCCAGCAGCGCCCAGACCGGGGGGTATGGCTACACCTTC
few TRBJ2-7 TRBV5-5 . CASRGAQSTYEQYF TGTGCCAGCAGAGGAGCGCAATCCACCTACGAGCAGTACTTC
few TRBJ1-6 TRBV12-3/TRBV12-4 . CASSSTRAFGIYSPLHF TGTGCCAGCAGTTCTACTCGGGCATTCGGGATTTATTCACCCCTCCACTTT
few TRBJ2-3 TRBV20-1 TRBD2 CSATQTSEVADTQYF TGCAGTGCGACCCAGACTAGCGAGGTAGCAGATACGCAGTATTTT
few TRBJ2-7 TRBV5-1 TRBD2 CASRLGGTSGSYTYEQYF TGCGCCAGCAGACTGGGGGGGACTAGCGGTTCCTATACCTACGAGCAGTACTTC